This T cell receptor beta chain was identified in a study of blood T cells in healthy people across ages. V trimming: 1 base; J trimming: 5 bases; junction bases outside the gene matches: 4. The CDR3 is 15 residues long. CDR1 LNHNV and CDR2 YYDKDF come from the germline V gene (reference sequence). A J-beta primer mix and a sample-barcoded 5' primer were used in a second PCR of roughly 6 to 12 cycles. TCRdb re-called the 5' RACE reads through MiXCR, storing one row per CDR3 protein. The sample holds 750,000 to 950,000 distinct CDR3 sequences; approximately 55% are singletons and the top ten take roughly 37%.

The chain carries TRBV15 and TRBJ2-5, with 10 bases fitting TRBD2. The origin of this receptor is a man older than 75 in good health. The sample was blood. Here the CDR3 DNA reads TGTGCCACCAGCAGAGTTAGGACTAGCGGCGAGACCCAGTACTTC. The encoded protein is CATSRVRTSGETQYF. Together with reference TRBV15 and TRBJ2-5, the CDR3 gives the full variable domain: DAMVIQNPRYQVTQFGKPVTLSCSQTLNHNVMYWYQQKSSQAPKLLFHYYDKDFNNEADTPDNFQSRRPNTSFCFLDIRSPGLGDTAMYLCATSRVRTSGETQYFGPGTRLLVL.